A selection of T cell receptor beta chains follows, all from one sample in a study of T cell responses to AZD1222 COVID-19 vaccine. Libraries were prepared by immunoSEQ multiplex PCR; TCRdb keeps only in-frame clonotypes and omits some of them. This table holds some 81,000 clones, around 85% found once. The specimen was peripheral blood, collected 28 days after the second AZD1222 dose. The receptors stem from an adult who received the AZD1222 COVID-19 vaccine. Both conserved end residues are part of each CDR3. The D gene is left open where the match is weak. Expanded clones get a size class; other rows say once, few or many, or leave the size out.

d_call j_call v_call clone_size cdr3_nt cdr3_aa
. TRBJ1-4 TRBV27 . TGTGCCAGCAGGAACGGACTGCCGGGTGAAAAACTGTTTTTT CASRNGLPGEKLFF
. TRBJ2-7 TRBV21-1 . TGTGCCAGCAGCACCATGTGGGGACGGTGTGTCCACGAGCAGTACTTC CASSTMWGRCVHEQYF
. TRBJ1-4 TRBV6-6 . TGTGCCACCAGGCCCGGGCCCTTAAATGAAAAACTGTTTTTT CATRPGPLNEKLFF
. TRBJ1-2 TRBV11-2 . TGTGCCAGCAGCTTAGCAGGGTTTGGCTACACCTTC CASSLAGFGYTF
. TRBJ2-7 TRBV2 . TGTGCCAGCAGTGTGGGCAGGGGCAACGAGCAGTACTTC CASSVGRGNEQYF
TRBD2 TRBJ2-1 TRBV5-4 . TGTGCCAGCAGCTTGGGACTAGCGGGGGGGAATGAGCAGTTCTTC CASSLGLAGGNEQFF
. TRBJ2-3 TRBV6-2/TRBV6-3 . TGTGCCAGCAGTTACGAGATCCCTACAGATACGCAGTATTTT CASSYEIPTDTQYF
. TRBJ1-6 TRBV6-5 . TGTGCCACCCGGATGGCAGGCGGTTCACCCCTCCACTTT CATRMAGGSPLHF
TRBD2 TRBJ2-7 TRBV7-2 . TGTGCCAGCAGCTTGGGACTAGCGGGGCGAATCTACGAGCAGTACTTC CASSLGLAGRIYEQYF
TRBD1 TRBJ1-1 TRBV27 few TGTGCCAGCAGTCCGAGGACAGGCGGAAGGTCTATGAACACTGAAGCTTTCTTT CASSPRTGGRSMNTEAFF
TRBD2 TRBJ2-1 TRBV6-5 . TGTGCCAGCACCCCCAGCGGGAATAACTACAATGAGCAGTTCTTC CASTPSGNNYNEQFF
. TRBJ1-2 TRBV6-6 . TGTGCCAGCAGTCGTACTACTCAGGGGTCGGGCTATGGCTACACCTTC CASSRTTQGSGYGYTF
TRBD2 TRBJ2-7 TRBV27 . TGTGCCAGCAGGAGGGGGGGGACTAGAACCCACGAGCAGTACTTC CASRRGGTRTHEQYF
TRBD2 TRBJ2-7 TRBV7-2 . TGTGCCAGCAGCATCGGGACTACCCCCTACGAGCAGTACTTC CASSIGTTPYEQYF
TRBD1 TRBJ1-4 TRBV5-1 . TGCGCCAGCAGCCAACCGGGACAGGGGCATGAAAAACTGTTTTTT CASSQPGQGHEKLFF
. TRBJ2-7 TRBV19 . TGTGCCAGTAGTTTATACGGCGGCCACCTCCGCGAGCAGTACTTC CASSLYGGHLREQYF
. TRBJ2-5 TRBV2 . TGTGCCAGCATGCCCCAAGAGACCCAGTACTTC CASMPQETQYF
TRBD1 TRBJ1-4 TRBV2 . TGTGCCAGCAGTGAAGGAGGGGGCGGAATGACCCGGACTAATGAAAAACTGTTTTTT CASSEGGGGMTRTNEKLFF
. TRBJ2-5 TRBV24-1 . . CATSGRGFLETQYF
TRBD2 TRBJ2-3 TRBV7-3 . TGTGCCAGCAGCCCCTGGGGACTAGCGGGAGATCGAGATACGCAGTATTTT CASSPWGLAGDRDTQYF
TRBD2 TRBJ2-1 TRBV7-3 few TGTGCCAGCAGCCCCGGTCCGGGACTAGCGGGTCTGGATGAGCAGTTCTTC CASSPGPGLAGLDEQFF
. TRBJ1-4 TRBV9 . TGTGCCAGCAGCGGAGCCGGGAGCACGCGAGCAAATGAAAAACTGTTTTTT CASSGAGSTRANEKLFF